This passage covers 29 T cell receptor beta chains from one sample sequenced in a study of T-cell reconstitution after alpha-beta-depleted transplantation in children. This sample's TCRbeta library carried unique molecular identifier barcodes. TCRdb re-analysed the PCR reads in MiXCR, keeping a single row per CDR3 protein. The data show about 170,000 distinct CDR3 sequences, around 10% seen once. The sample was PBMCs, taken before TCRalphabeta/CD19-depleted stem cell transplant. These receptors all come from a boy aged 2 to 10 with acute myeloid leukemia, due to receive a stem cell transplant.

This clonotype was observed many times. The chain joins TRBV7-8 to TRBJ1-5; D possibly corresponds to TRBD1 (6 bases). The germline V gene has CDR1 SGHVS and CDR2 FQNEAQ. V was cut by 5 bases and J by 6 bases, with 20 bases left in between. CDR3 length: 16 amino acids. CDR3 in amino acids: CASSRLADPGAQPQHF. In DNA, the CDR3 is TGTGCCAGCAGCCGACTCGCGGACCCGGGGGCTCAGCCCCAGCATTTT.

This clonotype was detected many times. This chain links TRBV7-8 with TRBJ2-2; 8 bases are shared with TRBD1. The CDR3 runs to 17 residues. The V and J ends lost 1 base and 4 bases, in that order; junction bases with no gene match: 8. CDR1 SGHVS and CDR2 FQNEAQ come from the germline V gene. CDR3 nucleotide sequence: TGTGCCAGCAGCTTAGAGGGGCAGGGGGCGAGCACCGGGGAGCTGTTTTTT. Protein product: CASSLEGQGASTGELFF.

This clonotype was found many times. In DNA, the CDR3 is TGCGCCAGCAGCCAAGAGGCGGGCGGGAGGCCCTACGAGCAGTACTTC. It codes for CASSQEAGGRPYEQYF. The V call is TRBV4-1, the J call TRBJ2-7; 8 bases map to TRBD2. CDR3 length equals 16 residues. The V gene's germline CDR1 is MGHRA and CDR2 YSYEKL. V was pared by 0 bases and J by 2 bases, with 6 bases of the junction left unmatched.

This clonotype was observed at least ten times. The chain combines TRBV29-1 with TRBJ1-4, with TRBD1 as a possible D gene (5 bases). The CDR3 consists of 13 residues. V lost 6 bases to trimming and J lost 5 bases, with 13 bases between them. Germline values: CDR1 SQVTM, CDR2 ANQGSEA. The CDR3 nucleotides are TGCAGCGTGAGGGACGGAGGCAATGAAAAACTGTTTTTT. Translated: CSVRDGGNEKLFF. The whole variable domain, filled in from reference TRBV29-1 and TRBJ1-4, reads SAVISQKPSRDICQRGTSLTIQCQVDSQVTMMFWYRQQPGQSLTLIATANQGSEATYESGFVIDKFPISRPNLTFSTLTVSNMSPEDSSIYLCSVRDGGNEKLFFGSGTQLSVL.

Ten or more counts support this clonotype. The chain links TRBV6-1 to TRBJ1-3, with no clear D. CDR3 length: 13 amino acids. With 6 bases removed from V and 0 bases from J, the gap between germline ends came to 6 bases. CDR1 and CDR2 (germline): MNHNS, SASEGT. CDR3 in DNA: TGTGCCAGCAGGAAAGGCTCTGGAAACACCATATATTTT. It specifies CASRKGSGNTIYF.

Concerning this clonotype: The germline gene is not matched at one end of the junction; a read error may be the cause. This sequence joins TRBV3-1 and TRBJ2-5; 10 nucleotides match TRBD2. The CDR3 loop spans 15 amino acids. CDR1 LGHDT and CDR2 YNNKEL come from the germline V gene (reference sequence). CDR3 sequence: CACSQEVAGGETQYF. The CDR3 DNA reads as TGTGCCTGCAGCCAAGAGGTAGCGGGAGGAGAGACCCAGTACTTC.

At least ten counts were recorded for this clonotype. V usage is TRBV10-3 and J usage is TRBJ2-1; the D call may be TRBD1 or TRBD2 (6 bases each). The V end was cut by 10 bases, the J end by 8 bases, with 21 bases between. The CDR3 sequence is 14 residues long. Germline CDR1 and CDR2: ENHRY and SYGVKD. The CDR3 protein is CATRGIGSLDEQFF. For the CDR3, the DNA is TGTGCCACAAGGGGGATCGGGAGTTTGGATGAGCAGTTCTTC.

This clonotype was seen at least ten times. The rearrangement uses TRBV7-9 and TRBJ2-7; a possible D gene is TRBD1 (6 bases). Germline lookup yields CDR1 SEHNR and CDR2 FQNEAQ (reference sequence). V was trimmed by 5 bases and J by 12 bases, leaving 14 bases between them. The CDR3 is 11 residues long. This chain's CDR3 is CASSATGLLYF. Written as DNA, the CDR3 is TGTGCCAGCAGCGCAACAGGGTTATTGTACTTC.

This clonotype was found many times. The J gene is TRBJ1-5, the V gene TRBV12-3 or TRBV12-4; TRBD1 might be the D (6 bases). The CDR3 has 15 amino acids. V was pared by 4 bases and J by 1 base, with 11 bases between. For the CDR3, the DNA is TGTGCCAGCAGTTCCCAGGGGCAAAGCAATCAGCCCCAGCATTTT. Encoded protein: CASSSQGQSNQPQHF.

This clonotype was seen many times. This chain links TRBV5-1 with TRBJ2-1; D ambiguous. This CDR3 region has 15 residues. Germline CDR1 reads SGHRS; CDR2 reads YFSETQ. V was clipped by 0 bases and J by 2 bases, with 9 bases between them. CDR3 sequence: CASSLGDSPYNEQFF. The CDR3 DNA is TGCGCCAGCAGCTTGGGGGATTCCCCCTACAATGAGCAGTTCTTC.

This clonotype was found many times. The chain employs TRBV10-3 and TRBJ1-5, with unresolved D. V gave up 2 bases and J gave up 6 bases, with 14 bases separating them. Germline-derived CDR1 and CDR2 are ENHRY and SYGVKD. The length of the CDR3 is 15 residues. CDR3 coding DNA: TGTGCCATCAGTGAGATGGATTTCTCGGCTCAGCCCCAGCATTTT. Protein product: CAISEMDFSAQPQHF.

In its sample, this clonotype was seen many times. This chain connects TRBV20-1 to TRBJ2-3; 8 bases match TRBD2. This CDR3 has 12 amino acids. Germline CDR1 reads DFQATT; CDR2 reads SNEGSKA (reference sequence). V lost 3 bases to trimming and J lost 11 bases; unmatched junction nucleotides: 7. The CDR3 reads CSASGGDLGQYF. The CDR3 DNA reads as TGCAGTGCTAGCGGGGGGGATCTCGGGCAGTATTTT.

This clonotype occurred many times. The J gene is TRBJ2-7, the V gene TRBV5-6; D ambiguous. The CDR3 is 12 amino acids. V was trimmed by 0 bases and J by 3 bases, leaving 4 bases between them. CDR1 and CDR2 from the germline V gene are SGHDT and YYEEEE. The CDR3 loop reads CASSLADYEQYV. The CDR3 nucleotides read TGTGCCAGCAGCTTGGCAGACTACGAGCAGTACGTC.

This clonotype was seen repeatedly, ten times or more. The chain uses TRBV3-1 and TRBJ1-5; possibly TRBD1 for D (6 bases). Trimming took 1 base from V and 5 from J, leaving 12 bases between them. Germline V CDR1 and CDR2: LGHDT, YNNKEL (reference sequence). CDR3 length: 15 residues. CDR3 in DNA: TGTGCCAGCAGCCAAGGGGGCAGGGGATATCAGCCCCAGCATTTT. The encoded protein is CASSQGGRGYQPQHF.

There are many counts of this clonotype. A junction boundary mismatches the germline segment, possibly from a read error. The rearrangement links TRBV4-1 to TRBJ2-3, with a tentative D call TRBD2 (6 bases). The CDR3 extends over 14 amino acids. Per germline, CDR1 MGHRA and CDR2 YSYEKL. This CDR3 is CASTQASGTDTQYF. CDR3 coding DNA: TGCGCCAGCACCCAAGCTAGCGGCACAGATACGCAGTATTTT.

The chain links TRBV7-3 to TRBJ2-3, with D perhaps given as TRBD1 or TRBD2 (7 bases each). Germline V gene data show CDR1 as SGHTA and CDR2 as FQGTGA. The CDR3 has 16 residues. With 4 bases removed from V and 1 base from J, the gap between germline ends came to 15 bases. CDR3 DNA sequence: TGTGCCAGCAGCTCCCGACAGGGAGGGGGCACAGATACGCAGTATTTT. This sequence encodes CASSSRQGGGTDTQYF.

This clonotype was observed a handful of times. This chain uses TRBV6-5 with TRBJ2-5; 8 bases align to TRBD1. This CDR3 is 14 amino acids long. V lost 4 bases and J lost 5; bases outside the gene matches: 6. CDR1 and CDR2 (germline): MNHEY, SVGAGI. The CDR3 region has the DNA TGTGCCAGCAGTTCCTCAGGGGGCGGGGAGACCCAGTACTTC. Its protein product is CASSSSGGGETQYF.

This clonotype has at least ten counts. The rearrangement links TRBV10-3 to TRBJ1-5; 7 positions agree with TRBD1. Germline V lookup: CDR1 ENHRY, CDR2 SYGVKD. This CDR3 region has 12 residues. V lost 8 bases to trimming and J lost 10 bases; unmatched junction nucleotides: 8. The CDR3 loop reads CAIGERGHPQHF. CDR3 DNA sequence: TGTGCCATCGGAGAAAGGGGGCACCCCCAGCATTTT.

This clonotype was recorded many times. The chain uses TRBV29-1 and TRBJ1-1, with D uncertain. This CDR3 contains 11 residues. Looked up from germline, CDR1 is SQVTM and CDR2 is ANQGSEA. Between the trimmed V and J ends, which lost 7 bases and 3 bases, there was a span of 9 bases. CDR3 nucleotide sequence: TGCAGCGACCGCCCAGACACTGAAGCTTTCTTT. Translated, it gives CSDRPDTEAFF.

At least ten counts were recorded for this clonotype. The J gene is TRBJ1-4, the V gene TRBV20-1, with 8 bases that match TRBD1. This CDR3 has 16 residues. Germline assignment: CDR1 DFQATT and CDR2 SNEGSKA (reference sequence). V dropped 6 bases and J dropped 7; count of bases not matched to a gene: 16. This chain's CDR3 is CSAPGQAAFGSEKLFF. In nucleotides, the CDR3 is TGCAGTGCCCCGGGACAGGCAGCATTTGGTAGTGAAAAACTGTTTTTT.

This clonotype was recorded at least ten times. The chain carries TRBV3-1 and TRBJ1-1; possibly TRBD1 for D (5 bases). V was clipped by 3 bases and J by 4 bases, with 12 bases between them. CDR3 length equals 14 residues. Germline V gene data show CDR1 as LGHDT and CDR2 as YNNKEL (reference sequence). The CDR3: CASSQGPMGTEAFF. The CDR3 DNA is TGTGCCAGCAGCCAGGGACCGATGGGCACTGAAGCTTTCTTT. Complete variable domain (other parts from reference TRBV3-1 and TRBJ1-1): DTAVSQTPKYLVTQMGNDKSIKCEQNLGHDTMYWYKQDSKKFLKIMFSYNNKELIINETVPNRFSPKSPDKAHLNLHINSLELGDSAVYFCASSQGPMGTEAFFGQGTRLTVV.

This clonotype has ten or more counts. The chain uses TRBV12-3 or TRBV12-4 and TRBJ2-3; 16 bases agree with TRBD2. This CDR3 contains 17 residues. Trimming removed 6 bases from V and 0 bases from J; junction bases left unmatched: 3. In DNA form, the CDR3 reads TGTGCCAGCAGCACGGGACTAGCGGGAGGGAGCACAGATACGCAGTATTTT. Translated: CASSTGLAGGSTDTQYF.

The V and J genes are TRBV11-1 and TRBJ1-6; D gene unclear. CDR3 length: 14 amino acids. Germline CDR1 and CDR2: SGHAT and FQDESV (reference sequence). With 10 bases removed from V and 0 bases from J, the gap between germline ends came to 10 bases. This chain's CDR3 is CAIERSSYNSPLHF. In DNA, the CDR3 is TGTGCCATCGAACGGAGCTCCTATAATTCACCCCTCCACTTT.

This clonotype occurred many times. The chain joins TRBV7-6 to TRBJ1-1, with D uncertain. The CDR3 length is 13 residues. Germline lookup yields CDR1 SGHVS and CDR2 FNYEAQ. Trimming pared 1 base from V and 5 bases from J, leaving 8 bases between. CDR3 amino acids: CASSLDVGTEAFF. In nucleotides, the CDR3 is TGTGCCAGCAGCTTAGACGTGGGTACTGAAGCTTTCTTT.

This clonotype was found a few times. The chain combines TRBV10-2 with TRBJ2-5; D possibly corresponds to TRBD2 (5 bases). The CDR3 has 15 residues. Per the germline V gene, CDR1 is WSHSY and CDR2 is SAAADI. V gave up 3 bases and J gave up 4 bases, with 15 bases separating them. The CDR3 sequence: CASSDLAEGGETQYF. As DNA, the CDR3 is TGCGCCAGCAGTGACCTAGCTGAAGGAGGAGAGACCCAGTACTTC.

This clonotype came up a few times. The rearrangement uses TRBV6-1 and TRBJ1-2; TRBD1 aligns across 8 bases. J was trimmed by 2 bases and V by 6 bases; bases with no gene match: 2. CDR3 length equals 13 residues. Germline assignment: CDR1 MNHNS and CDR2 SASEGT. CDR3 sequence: CASRRTGNYGYTF. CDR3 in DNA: TGTGCCAGCAGGAGGACAGGGAACTATGGCTACACCTTC.

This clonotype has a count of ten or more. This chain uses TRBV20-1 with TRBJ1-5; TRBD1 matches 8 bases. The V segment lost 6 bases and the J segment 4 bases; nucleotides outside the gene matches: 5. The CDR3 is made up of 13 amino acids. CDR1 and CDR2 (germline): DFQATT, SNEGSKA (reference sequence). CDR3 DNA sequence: TGCAGTGCCGCAGGGGGCGGGAATCAGCCCCAGCATTTT. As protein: CSAAGGGNQPQHF.

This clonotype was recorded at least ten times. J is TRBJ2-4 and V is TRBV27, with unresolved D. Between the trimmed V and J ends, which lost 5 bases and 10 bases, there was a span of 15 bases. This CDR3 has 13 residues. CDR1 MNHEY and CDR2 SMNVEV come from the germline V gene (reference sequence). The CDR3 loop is CASSVGRSPIQYF. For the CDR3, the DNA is TGTGCCAGCAGTGTTGGACGGAGTCCTATTCAGTACTTC.

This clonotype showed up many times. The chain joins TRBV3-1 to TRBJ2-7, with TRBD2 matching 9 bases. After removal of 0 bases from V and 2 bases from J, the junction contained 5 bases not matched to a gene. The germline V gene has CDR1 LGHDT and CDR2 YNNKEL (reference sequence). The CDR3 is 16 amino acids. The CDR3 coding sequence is TGTGCCAGCAGCCAAGATTCGACTAGCGGTGCCTACGAGCAGTACTTC. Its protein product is CASSQDSTSGAYEQYF.